These 2 T cell receptor beta chains were all obtained from the same sample, sequenced in a study of cytomegalovirus exposure and HLA in healthy donors. The PCR ran on 60 Vbeta and 13 Jbeta primers. Sequenced by immunoSEQ multiplex PCR; TCRdb stores in-frame clones only, minus some. The sample has just under 95,000 clones; 84% are singletons. Material: PBMCs. Receptor source: a woman between 18 and 30 years old in good health and CMV-seropositive.

This clone was seen more than once but under ten times. The chain combines TRBV5-1 with TRBJ1-1; no reliable D call. Trimming left V 7 bases short and J 3 bases short, with 16 bases between. The CDR3 runs to 14 residues. The germline gives CDR1 SGHRS, CDR2 YFSETQ. The CDR3 DNA reads TGCGCCAGCGTGCAGTTGGAGGGAGACACTGAAGCTTTCTTT. Its protein product is CASVQLEGDTEAFF.

The gene calls are TRBV4-1 and TRBJ2-7, with a tentative D call TRBD2 (5 bases). Trimming removed 6 bases from V and 3 bases from J, with 21 bases in between. This CDR3 is 16 amino acids long. The germline V gene has CDR1 MGHRA and CDR2 YSYEKL. For the CDR3, the DNA is TGCGCCAGCAGTGTTGCTATGAGCCTGGGAGTCTACGAGCAGTACTTC. This codes for CASSVAMSLGVYEQYF.